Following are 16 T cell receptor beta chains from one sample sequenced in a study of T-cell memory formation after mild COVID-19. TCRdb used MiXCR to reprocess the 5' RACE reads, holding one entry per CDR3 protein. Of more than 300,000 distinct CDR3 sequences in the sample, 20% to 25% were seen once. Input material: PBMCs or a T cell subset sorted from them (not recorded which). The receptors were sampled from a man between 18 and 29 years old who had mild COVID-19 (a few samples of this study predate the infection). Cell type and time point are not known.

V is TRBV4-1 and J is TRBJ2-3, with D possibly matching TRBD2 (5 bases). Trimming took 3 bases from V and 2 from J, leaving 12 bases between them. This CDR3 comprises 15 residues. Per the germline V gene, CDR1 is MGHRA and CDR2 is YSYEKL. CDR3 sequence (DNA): TGCGCCAGCAGCCACTCGGGAAGCTTCACAGATACGCAGTATTTT. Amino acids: CASSHSGSFTDTQYF.

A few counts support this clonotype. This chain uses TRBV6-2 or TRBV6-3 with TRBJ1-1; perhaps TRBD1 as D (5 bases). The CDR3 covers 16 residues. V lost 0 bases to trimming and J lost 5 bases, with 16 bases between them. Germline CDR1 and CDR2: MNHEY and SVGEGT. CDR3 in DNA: TGTGCCAGCAGTTACTCTCCGACCGGGGGTTCTACTGAAGCTTTCTTT. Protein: CASSYSPTGGSTEAFF.

The CDR3 is CASSLALTGSPSGGRRNTEAFF. DNA for the CDR3: TGCGCCAGCAGCTTAGCTTTGACGGGCTCGCCGAGTGGCGGACGGAGGAACACTGAAGCTTTCTTT. This sequence joins TRBV5-1 and TRBJ1-1; no definite D call. Germline V gene lookup returns CDR1 SGHRS and CDR2 YFSETQ. This CDR3 has 22 amino acids. V was pared by 2 bases and J by 1 base, with 33 bases between. Using reference TRBV5-1 and TRBJ1-1 for the parts outside the CDR3, the full variable domain is KAGVTQTPRYLIKTRGQQVTLSCSPISGHRSVSWYQQTPGQGLQFLFEYFSETQRNKGNFPGRFSGRQFSNSRSEMNVSTLELGDSALYLCASSLALTGSPSGGRRNTEAFFGQGTRLTVV.

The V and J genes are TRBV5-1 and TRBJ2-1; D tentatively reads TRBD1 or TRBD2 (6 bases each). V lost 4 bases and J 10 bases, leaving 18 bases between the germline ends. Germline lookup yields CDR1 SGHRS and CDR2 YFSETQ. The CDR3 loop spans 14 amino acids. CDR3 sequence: CASSANDGGEEQFF. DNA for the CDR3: TGCGCCAGCAGCGCTAATGACGGGGGCGAAGAGCAGTTCTTC.

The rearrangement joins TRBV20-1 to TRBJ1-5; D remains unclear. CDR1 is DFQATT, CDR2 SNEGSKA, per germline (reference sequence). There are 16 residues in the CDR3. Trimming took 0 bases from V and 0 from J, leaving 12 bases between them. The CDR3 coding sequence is TGCAGTGCTAGAGATGGAAGGGCGGTTAGCAATCAGCCCCAGCATTTT. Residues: CSARDGRAVSNQPQHF.

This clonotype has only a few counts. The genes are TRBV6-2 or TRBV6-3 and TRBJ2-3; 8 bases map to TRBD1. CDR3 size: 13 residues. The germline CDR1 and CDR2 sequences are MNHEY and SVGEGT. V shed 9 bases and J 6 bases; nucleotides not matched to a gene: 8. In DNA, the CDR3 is TGTGCCAGTTCGACAGGGGTCACGGATACGCAGTATTTT. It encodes CASSTGVTDTQYF.

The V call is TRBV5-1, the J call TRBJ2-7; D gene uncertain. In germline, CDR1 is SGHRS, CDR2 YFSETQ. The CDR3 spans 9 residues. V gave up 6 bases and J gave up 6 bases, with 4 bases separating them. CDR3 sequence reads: CASISEQYV. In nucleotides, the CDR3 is TGCGCCAGCATTTCCGAGCAGTACGTC.

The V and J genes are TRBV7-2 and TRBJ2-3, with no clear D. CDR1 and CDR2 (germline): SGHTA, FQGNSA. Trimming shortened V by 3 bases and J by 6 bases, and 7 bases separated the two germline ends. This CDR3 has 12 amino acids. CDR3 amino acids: CASSFARDTQYF. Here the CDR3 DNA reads TGTGCCAGCAGCTTTGCCCGGGATACGCAGTATTTT.

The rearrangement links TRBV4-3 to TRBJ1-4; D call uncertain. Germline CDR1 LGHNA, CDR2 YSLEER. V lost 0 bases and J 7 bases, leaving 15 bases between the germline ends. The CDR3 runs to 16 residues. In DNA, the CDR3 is TGCGCCAGCAGCCAAGATGCCAGAGGAATGGGTGAAAAACTGTTTTTT. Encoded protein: CASSQDARGMGEKLFF.

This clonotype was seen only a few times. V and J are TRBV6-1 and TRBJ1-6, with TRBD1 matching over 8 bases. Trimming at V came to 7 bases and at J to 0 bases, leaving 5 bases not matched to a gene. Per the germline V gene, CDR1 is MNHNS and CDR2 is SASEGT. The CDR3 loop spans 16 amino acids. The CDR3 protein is CASIRTGSSYNSPLHF. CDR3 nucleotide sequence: TGTGCCAGCATTCGGACAGGGAGCTCCTATAATTCACCCCTCCACTTT.

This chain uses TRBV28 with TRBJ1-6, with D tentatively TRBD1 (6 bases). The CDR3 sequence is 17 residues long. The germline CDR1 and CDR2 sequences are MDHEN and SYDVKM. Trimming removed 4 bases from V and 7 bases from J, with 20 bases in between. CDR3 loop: CASSSTGGLGSNSPLHF. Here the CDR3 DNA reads TGTGCCAGCAGTTCTACTGGGGGGCTGGGGAGCAATTCACCCCTCCACTTT.

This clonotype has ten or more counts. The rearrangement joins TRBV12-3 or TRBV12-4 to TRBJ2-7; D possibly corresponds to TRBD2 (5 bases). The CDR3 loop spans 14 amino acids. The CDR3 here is CASRLAGGSYEQYF. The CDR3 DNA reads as TGTGCTTCCCGTTTGGCAGGAGGCTCCTACGAGCAGTACTTC.

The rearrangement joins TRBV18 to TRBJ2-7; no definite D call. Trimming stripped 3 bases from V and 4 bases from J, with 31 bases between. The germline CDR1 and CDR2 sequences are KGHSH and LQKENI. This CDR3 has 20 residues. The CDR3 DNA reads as TGTGCCAGCTCACCGAACCTCGGAAGGCTTCGGCTCGGGTCGGGTTACGAGCAGTACTTC. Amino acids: CASSPNLGRLRLGSGYEQYF.

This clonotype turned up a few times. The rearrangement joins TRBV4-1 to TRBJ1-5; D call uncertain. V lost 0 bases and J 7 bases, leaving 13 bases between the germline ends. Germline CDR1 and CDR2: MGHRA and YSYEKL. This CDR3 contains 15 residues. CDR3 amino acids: CASSQDRAGGQPQHF. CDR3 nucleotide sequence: TGCGCCAGCAGCCAAGATCGGGCAGGAGGGCAGCCCCAGCATTTT.

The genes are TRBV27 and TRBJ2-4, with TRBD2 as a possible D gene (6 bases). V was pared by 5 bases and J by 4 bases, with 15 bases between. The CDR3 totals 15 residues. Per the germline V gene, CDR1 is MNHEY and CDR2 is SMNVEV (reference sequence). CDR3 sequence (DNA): TGTGCCAGCAGTCCACAGCGGGCTCATAAAAACATTCAGTACTTC. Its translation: CASSPQRAHKNIQYF.

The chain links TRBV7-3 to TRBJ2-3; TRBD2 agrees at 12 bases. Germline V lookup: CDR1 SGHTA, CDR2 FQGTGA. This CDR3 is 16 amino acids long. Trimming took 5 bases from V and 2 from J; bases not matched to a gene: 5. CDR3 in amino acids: CASSSGLAGITDTQYF. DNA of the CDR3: TGTGCCAGCAGCAGCGGACTAGCGGGGATCACAGATACGCAGTATTTT.